Presented here are 4 T cell receptor beta chains from one specimen sequenced in a study of T cell responses to AZD1222 COVID-19 vaccine. TCRdb keeps only in-frame clones here, not all; method: immunoSEQ multiplex PCR. The table records 100,000 to 150,000 clones, about 89% of them present only once. The sample here was peripheral blood, taken on day 0 of AZD1222 vaccination. The origin of the receptors is an adult in good health.

The CDR3 reads CASSITHIMNTEAFF. The CDR3 DNA is TGTGCCAGTAGTATAACCCACATCATGAACACTGAAGCTTTCTTT. V and J are TRBV19 and TRBJ1-1; D is unclear. V was shortened by 2 bases and J by 0 bases, with 10 bases between the two germline ends. Germline values: CDR1 LNHDA, CDR2 SQIVND (reference sequence). The CDR3 extends over 15 amino acids.

V gene TRBV19 combines with J gene TRBJ1-4; possible D gene TRBD1, 5 bases. The CDR3 sequence is 17 residues long. Germline CDR1 and CDR2: LNHDA and SQIVND (reference sequence). The V end lost 7 bases, the J end lost 0 bases, and 18 bases lay between the germline ends. CDR3 loop: CASNGGTPKATNEKLFF. DNA for the CDR3: TGTGCCAGTAATGGAGGGACCCCGAAAGCAACTAATGAAAAACTGTTTTTT.

This clone appeared a single time. This chain joins TRBV19 and TRBJ2-2, with D unclear. CDR1 is LNHDA and CDR2 is SQIVND in the germline V gene (reference sequence). CDR3 length: 12 residues. Trimming stripped 9 bases from V and 7 bases from J, with 12 bases between. The CDR3 nucleotides read TGTGCCAGCTGCCAAAAGGTCGGGGAGCTGTTTTTT. The encoded protein is CASCQKVGELFF.

The chain employs TRBV5-6 and TRBJ2-1; a weak D match, TRBD1 (6 bases). Trimming took off 4 bases at V and 0 bases at J, with 20 bases between the two ends. The CDR3 has 18 residues. The germline gives CDR1 SGHDT, CDR2 YYEEEE. The CDR3 coding sequence is TGTGCCAGCAGCCGGAGGACAGTCCCAACGAGCTCCTACAATGAGCAGTTCTTC. Amino acid sequence: CASSRRTVPTSSYNEQFF. The variable domain in full, with the rest retrieved from reference TRBV5-6 and TRBJ2-1, is DAGVTQSPTHLIKTRGQQVTLRCSPKSGHDTVSWYQQALGQGPQFIFQYYEEEERQRGNFPDRFSGHQFPNYSSELNVNALLLGDSALYLCASSRRTVPTSSYNEQFFGPGTRLTVL.